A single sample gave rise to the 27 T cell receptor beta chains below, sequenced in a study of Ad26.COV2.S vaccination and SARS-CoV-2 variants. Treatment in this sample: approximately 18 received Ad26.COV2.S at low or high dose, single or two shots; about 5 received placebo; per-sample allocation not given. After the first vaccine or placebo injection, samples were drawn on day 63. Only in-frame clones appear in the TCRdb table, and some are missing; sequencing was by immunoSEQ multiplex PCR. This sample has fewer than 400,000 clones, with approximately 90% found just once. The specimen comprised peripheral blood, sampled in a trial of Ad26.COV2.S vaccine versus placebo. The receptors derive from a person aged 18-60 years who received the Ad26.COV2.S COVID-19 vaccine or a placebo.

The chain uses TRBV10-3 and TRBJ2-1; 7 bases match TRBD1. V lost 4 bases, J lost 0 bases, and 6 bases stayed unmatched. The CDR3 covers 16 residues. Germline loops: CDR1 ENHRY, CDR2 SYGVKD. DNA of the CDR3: TGTGCCATCAGTGGGGGACAGCAAAGCTCCTACAATGAGCAGTTCTTC. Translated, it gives CAISGGQQSSYNEQFF.

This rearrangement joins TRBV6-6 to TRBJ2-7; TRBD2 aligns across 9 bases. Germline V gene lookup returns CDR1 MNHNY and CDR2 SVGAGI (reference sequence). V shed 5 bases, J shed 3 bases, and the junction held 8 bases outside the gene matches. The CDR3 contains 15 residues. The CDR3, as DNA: TGTGCCAGCAGTAGAGAGCGGGGGGACCTCTACGAGCAGTACTTC. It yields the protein CASSRERGDLYEQYF.

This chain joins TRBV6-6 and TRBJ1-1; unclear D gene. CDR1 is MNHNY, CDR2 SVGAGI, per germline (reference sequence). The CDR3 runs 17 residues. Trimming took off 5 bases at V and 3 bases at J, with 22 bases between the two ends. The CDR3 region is CASSPSQFSSGDTEAFF. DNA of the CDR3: TGTGCCAGCAGTCCTTCTCAATTTTCTTCTGGGGACACTGAAGCTTTCTTT.

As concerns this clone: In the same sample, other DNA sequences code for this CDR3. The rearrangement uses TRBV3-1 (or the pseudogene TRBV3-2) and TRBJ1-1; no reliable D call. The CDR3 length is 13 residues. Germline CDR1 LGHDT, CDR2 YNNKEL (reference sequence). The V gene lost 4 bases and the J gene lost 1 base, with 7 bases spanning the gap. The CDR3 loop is CASSPRGNTEAFF. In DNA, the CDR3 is TGTGCCAGCAGCCCCCGGGGGAACACTGAAGCTTTCTTT.

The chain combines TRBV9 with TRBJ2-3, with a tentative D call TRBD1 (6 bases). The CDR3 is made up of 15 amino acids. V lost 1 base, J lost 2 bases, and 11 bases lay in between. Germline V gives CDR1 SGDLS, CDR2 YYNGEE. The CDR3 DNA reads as TGTGCCAGCAGCGTAATGAGGGGGATCACAGATACGCAGTATTTT. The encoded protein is CASSVMRGITDTQYF.

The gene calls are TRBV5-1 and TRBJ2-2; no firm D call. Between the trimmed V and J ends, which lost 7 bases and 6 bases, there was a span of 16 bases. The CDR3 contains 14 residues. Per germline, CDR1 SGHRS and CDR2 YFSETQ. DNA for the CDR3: TGCGCCAGCCGACAAATAGTTGGGCCCGGGGAGCTGTTTTTT. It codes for CASRQIVGPGELFF.

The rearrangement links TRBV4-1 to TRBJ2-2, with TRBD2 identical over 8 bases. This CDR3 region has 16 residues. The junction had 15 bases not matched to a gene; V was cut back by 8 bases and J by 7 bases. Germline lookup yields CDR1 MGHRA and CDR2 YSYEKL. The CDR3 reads CASRSQPGLVDGELFF. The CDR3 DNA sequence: TGCGCCAGCCGCTCCCAACCGGGACTAGTTGACGGGGAGCTGTTTTTT.

CDR3 protein: CASSQRVDYEQYF. The CDR3 DNA reads TGTGCCAGCAGCCAGAGGGTGGACTACGAGCAGTACTTC. The chain employs TRBV3-1 (or the pseudogene TRBV3-2) and TRBJ2-7, with D perhaps matching TRBD2 (5 bases). Trimming took off 3 bases at V and 3 bases at J, with 9 bases between the two ends. Germline CDR1 LGHDT, CDR2 YNNKEL (reference sequence). CDR3 length: 13 amino acids.

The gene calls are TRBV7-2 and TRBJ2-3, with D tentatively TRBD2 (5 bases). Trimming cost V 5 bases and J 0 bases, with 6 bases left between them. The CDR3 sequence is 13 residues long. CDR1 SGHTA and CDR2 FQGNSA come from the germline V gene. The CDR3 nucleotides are TGTGCCAGCAGCCCGGGAAGCACAGATACGCAGTATTTT. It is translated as CASSPGSTDTQYF.

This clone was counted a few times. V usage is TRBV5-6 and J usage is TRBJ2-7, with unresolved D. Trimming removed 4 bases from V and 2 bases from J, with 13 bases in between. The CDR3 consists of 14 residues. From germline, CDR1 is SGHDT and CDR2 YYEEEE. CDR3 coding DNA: TGTGCCAGCAGCGATATTACACAAACCTACGAGCAGTACTTC. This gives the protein CASSDITQTYEQYF.

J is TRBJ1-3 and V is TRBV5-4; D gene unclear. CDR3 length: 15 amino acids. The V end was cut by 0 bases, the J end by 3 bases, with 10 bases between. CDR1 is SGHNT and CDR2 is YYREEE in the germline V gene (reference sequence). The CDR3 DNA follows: TGTGCCAGCAGCTTGGAGAGGGCGCGTGGAAACACCATATATTTT. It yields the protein CASSLERARGNTIYF.

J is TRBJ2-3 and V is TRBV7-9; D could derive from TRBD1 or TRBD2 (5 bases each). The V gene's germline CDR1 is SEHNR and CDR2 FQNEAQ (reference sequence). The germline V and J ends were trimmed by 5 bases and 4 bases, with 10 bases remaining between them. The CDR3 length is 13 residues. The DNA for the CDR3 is TGTGCCAGCAGCCGACGAGGGGCAGATACGCAGTATTTT. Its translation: CASSRRGADTQYF.

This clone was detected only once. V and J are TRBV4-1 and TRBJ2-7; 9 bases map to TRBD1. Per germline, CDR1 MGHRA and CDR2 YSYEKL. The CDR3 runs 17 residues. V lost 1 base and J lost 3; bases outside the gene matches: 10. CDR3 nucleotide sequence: TGCGCCAGCAGCCAAGCTCTCTCCGGGACAGGGAACTACGAGCAGTACTTC. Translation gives CASSQALSGTGNYEQYF.

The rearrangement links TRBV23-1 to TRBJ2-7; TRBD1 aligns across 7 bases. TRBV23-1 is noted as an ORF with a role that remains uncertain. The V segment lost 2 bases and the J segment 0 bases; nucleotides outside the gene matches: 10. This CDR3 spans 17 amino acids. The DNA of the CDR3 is TGCGCCAGCAGTCAACGACAGGGAATGGTTCACTCCTACGAGCAGTACTTC. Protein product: CASSQRQGMVHSYEQYF.

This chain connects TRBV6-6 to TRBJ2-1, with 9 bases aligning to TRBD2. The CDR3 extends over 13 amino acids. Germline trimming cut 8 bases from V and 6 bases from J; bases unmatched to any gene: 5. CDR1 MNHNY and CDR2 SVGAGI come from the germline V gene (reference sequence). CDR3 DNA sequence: TGTGCCAGCGGGACTAGCATCGCCAATGAGCAGTTCTTC. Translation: CASGTSIANEQFF.

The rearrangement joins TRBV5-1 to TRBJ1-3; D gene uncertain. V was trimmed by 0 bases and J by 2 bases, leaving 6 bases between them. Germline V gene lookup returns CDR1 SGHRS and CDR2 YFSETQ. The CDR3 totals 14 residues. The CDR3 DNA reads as TGCGCCAGCAGCTTGGAGTCCGCTGGAAACACCATATATTTT. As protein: CASSLESAGNTIYF.

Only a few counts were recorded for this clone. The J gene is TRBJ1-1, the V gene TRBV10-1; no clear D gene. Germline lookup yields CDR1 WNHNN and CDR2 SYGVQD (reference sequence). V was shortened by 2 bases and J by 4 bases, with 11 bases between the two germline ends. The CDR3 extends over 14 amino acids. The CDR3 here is CASSENPGGTEAFF. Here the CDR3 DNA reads TGCGCCAGCAGTGAGAACCCCGGAGGCACTGAAGCTTTCTTT.

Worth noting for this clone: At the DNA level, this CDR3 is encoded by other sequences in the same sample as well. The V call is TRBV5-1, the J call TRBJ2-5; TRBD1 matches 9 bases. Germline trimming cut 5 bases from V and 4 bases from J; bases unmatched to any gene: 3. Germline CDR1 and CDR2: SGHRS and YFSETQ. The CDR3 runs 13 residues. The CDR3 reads CASSPGQGETQYF. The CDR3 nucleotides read TGCGCCAGCAGTCCGGGACAGGGAGAGACCCAGTACTTC.

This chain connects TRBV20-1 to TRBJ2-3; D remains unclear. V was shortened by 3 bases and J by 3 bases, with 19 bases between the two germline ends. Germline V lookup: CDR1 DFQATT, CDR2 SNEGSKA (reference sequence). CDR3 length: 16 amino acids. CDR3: CSASAPERLGTDTQYF. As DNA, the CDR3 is TGCAGTGCTAGTGCACCCGAGAGGCTCGGGACAGATACGCAGTATTTT.

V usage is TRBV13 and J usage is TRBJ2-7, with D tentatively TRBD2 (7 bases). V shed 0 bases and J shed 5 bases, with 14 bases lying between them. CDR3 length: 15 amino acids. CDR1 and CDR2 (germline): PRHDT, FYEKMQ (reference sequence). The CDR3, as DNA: TGTGCCAGCAGCTTAGGAGGGGGGGAACGGAACGAGCAGTACTTC. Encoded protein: CASSLGGGERNEQYF.

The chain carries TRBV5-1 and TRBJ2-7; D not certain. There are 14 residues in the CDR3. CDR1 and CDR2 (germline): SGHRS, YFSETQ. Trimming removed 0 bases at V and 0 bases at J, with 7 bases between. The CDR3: CASSLDSTSYEQYF. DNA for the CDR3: TGCGCCAGCAGCTTGGACAGTACCTCCTACGAGCAGTACTTC. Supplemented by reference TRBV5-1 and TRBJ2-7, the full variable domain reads KAGVTQTPRYLIKTRGQQVTLSCSPISGHRSVSWYQQTPGQGLQFLFEYFSETQRNKGNFPGRFSGRQFSNSRSEMNVSTLELGDSALYLCASSLDSTSYEQYFGPGTRLTVT.

CDR3 sequence reads: CASRWRARETQYF. DNA for the CDR3: TGTGCCAGCAGGTGGAGGGCTCGGGAGACCCAGTACTTC. The chain is built from TRBV25-1 and TRBJ2-5, with D perhaps TRBD2 (6 bases). The V gene lost 6 bases and the J gene lost 5 bases, with 13 bases spanning the gap. In germline, CDR1 is MGHDK, CDR2 SYGVNS. This CDR3 comprises 13 residues.

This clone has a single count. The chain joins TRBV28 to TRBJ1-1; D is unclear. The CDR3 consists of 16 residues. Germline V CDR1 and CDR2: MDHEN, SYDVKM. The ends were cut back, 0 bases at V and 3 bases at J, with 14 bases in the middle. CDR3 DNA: TGTGCCAGCAGTTTATGGAGTGGGGTCAAGGACACTGAAGCTTTCTTT. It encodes CASSLWSGVKDTEAFF.

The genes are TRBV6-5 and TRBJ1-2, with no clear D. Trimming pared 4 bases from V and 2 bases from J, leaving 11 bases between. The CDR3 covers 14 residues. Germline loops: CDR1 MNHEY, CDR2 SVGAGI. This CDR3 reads CASSSSTTNYGYTF. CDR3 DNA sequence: TGTGCCAGCAGTTCGTCGACAACGAACTATGGCTACACCTTC.

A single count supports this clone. The CDR3 DNA sequence: TGTGCCATCAGTGAGGACAGGCTAAACAATGAGCAGTTCTTC. Translation: CAISEDRLNNEQFF. This rearrangement joins TRBV10-3 to TRBJ2-1, with D possibly being TRBD1 (6 bases). The CDR3 has 14 amino acids. Trimming left V 2 bases short and J 5 bases short, with 10 bases between. Germline CDR1 is ENHRY and CDR2 is SYGVKD.

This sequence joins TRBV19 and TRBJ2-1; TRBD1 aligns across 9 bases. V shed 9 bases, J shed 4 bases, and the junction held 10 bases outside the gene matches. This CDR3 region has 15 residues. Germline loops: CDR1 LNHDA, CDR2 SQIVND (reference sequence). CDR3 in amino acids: CASPPPGQGYNEQFF. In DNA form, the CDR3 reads TGTGCCAGCCCCCCCCCGGGACAGGGATACAATGAGCAGTTCTTC.

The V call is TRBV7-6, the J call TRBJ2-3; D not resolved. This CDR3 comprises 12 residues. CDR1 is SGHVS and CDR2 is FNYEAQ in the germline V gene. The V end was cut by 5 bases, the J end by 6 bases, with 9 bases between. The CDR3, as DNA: TGTGCCAGCAGCCGACCGGCGGATACGCAGTATTTT. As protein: CASSRPADTQYF.